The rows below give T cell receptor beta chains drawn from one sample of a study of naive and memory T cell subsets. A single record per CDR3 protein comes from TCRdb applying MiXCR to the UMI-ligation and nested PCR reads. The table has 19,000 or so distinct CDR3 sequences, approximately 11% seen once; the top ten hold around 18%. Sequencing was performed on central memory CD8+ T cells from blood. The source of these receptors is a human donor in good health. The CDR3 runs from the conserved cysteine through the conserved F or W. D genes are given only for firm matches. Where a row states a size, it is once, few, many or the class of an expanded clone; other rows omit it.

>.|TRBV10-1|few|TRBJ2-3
CASTGEAADTQYF
TGCGCCAGTACAGGGGAGGCCGCCGATACGCAGTATTTT
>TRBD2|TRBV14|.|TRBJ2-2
CASSQGLAGLNTGELFF
TGTGCCAGCAGCCAAGGCCTAGCGGGCCTAAACACCGGGGAGCTGTTTTTT
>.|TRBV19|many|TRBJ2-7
CASSIRRSERPYEQYF
TGTGCCAGTAGTATAAGGCGTAGCGAAAGGCCCTACGAGCAGTACTTC
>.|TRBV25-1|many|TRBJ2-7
CASSESVHEQYF
TGTGCCAGCAGTGAATCTGTACACGAGCAGTACTTC
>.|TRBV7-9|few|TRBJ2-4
CASSPLTGLDIQYF
TGTGCCAGCAGCCCACTCACAGGGTTAGACATTCAGTACTTC
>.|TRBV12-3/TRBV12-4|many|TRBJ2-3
CASSPTPTDTQYF
TGTGCCAGCAGCCCAACCCCCACAGATACGCAGTATTTT
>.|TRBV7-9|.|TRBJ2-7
CASSLELRGGYDEQYF
TGTGCCAGCAGCTTAGAGTTGAGGGGGGGCTATGACGAGCAGTACTTC
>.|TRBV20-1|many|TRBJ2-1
CSVGAEIVRNNEQFF
TGCAGTGTAGGCGCGGAGATAGTAAGAAACAATGAGCAGTTCTTC
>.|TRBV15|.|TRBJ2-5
CATSERGRGREETQYF
TGTGCCACCAGCGAGAGGGGCAGGGGACGGGAAGAGACCCAGTACTTC
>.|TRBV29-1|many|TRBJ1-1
CSARLVPQGNVGTEAFF
TGCAGCGCCCGATTGGTTCCACAGGGTAATGTTGGCACTGAAGCTTTCTTT